The rows below give T cell receptor beta chains drawn from one sample of a study of T cell changes during pregnancy in multiple sclerosis. The repertoire was sequenced with immunoSEQ multiplex PCR; TCRdb's copy has only in-frame clones and lacks some. The sample includes around 130,000 clones, 90% to 96% of them seen just once. The starting material was peripheral blood, obtained after pregnancy. Receptors originate from a female donor with multiple sclerosis, enrolled in a pregnancy study. Each CDR3 is given with its conserved first and last residue. The order of the fields is J gene, D gene, clone size, V gene, CDR3 DNA, CDR3 protein. D genes are given only for firm matches. The size field is filled for only some rows; it gives once, few, many or a size class.

j_gene: TRBJ2-3
d_gene: -
abundance: once
v_gene: TRBV10-3
CDR3nt: TGTGCCTCCTCCATCCTAAGCGATGGTAGCACAGATACGCAGTATTTT
CDR3aa: CASSILSDGSTDTQYF

j_gene: TRBJ2-2
d_gene: -
abundance: -
v_gene: TRBV9
CDR3nt: TGTGCCAGCAGCGTAGGACAGATAAGGGCCGGGGAGCTGTTTTTT
CDR3aa: CASSVGQIRAGELFF

j_gene: TRBJ1-3
d_gene: -
abundance: -
v_gene: TRBV30
CDR3nt: TGTGCCTGTAAACTTGGAAACACCATATATTTT
CDR3aa: CACKLGNTIYF

j_gene: TRBJ2-7
d_gene: TRBD2
abundance: once
v_gene: TRBV10-3
CDR3nt: TGTGCCATCAGTGGTGGCGGGAGTGACGAGCAGTACTTC
CDR3aa: CAISGGGSDEQYF

j_gene: TRBJ2-1
d_gene: TRBD2
abundance: -
v_gene: TRBV6-5
CDR3nt: TGTGCCAGCAGTTACTCTCGGGAGGGCTACAATGAGCAGTTCTTC
CDR3aa: CASSYSREGYNEQFF

j_gene: TRBJ2-7
d_gene: TRBD1
abundance: -
v_gene: TRBV7-8
CDR3nt: TGTGCCAGCAGTCGGGACAGACCAACCTACGAGCAGTACTTC
CDR3aa: CASSRDRPTYEQYF

j_gene: TRBJ1-1
d_gene: -
abundance: -
v_gene: TRBV5-1
CDR3nt: TGCGCCAGCAGCTTCCTGGGGCGGAACACTGAAGCTTTCTTT
CDR3aa: CASSFLGRNTEAFF

j_gene: TRBJ1-5
d_gene: -
abundance: -
v_gene: TRBV7-2
CDR3nt: TGTGCCAGCAGCTCCCAGGGTGGCATCAGCAATCAGCCCCAGCATTTT
CDR3aa: CASSSQGGISNQPQHF

j_gene: TRBJ2-1
d_gene: TRBD2
abundance: -
v_gene: TRBV7-7
CDR3nt: TGTGCTAGCAGCGTGGGACTAGATACCTACAATGAGCAGTTCTTC
CDR3aa: CASSVGLDTYNEQFF

j_gene: TRBJ1-1
d_gene: -
abundance: -
v_gene: TRBV9
CDR3nt: TGTGCCAGCAGCTACGATACTATAACAGGTGCAGATGAAGCTTTCTTT
CDR3aa: CASSYDTITGADEAFF

j_gene: TRBJ2-7
d_gene: -
abundance: -
v_gene: TRBV28
CDR3nt: TGTGCCAGCAGTTTGCGGGACGGACGCTACGAGCAGTACTTC
CDR3aa: CASSLRDGRYEQYF

j_gene: TRBJ2-1
d_gene: -
abundance: -
v_gene: TRBV28
CDR3nt: TGTGCCAGCAGTTTCCGACAGTACAATGAGCAGTTCTTC
CDR3aa: CASSFRQYNEQFF

j_gene: TRBJ1-5
d_gene: TRBD1
abundance: -
v_gene: TRBV4-1
CDR3nt: TGCGCCAGCAGCCAAGATAGCGACAGGGACAATCAGCCCCAGCATTTT
CDR3aa: CASSQDSDRDNQPQHF

j_gene: TRBJ2-1
d_gene: TRBD2
abundance: -
v_gene: TRBV27
CDR3nt: TGTGCCAGCAGTTTCGGACTAGCGGGAGGTGGAGAGCAGTTCTTC
CDR3aa: CASSFGLAGGGEQFF

j_gene: TRBJ1-1
d_gene: TRBD1
abundance: -
v_gene: TRBV28
CDR3nt: TGTGCCAGTGCGACAGGGACGAACACTGAAGCTTTCTTT
CDR3aa: CASATGTNTEAFF

j_gene: TRBJ2-2
d_gene: TRBD2
abundance: -
v_gene: TRBV18
CDR3nt: TGTGCCAGCTCTACTAGCGGGAGCGAGGAGCTGTTTTTT
CDR3aa: CASSTSGSEELFF

j_gene: TRBJ1-4
d_gene: -
abundance: -
v_gene: TRBV6-1
CDR3nt: TGTGCCAGCGGGGAGGGCCGAAGGGAAAAACTGTTTTTT
CDR3aa: CASGEGRREKLFF

j_gene: TRBJ2-2
d_gene: -
abundance: -
v_gene: TRBV7-9
CDR3nt: TGTGCCAGCAGACGGGACACTTCCACCGGGGAGCTGTTTTTT
CDR3aa: CASRRDTSTGELFF

j_gene: TRBJ1-2
d_gene: -
abundance: -
v_gene: TRBV19
CDR3nt: TGTGCCAGTGAGGTAAACTATGGCTACACCTTC
CDR3aa: CASEVNYGYTF

j_gene: TRBJ1-2
d_gene: -
abundance: -
v_gene: TRBV6-5
CDR3nt: TGTGCCAGCAGTTACTGGTCGGGGGATGGCTACACCTTC
CDR3aa: CASSYWSGDGYTF

j_gene: TRBJ2-1
d_gene: TRBD2
abundance: -
v_gene: TRBV7-6
CDR3nt: TGTGCCAGCAGCTTATACGGGAGGGACAATGAGCAGTTCTTC
CDR3aa: CASSLYGRDNEQFF

j_gene: TRBJ1-5
d_gene: -
abundance: -
v_gene: TRBV27
CDR3nt: TGTGCCAGCAAGCCAGGGGCGAGCAATCAGCCCCAGCATTTT
CDR3aa: CASKPGASNQPQHF

j_gene: TRBJ1-1
d_gene: TRBD1
abundance: -
v_gene: TRBV6-6
CDR3nt: TGTGCCAGCAGCTCTCAGGGGGGCGAAGCTTTCTTT
CDR3aa: CASSSQGGEAFF

j_gene: TRBJ2-2
d_gene: -
abundance: -
v_gene: TRBV7-8
CDR3nt: TGTGCCGCCTCTCGGGAAAGGAAAGGACTGACAAACACCGGGGAGCTGTTTTTT
CDR3aa: CAASRERKGLTNTGELFF

j_gene: TRBJ2-7
d_gene: -
abundance: -
v_gene: TRBV28
CDR3nt: TGTGCCAGCAGTTTATTCACAGGGATCGGCGAGCAGTACTTC
CDR3aa: CASSLFTGIGEQYF

j_gene: TRBJ1-2
d_gene: -
abundance: -
v_gene: TRBV5-4
CDR3nt: TGTGCCAGCAGCTTTAGGGGTGGCAACTATGGCTACACCTTC
CDR3aa: CASSFRGGNYGYTF

j_gene: TRBJ2-7
d_gene: -
abundance: -
v_gene: TRBV13
CDR3nt: TGTGCCAGCAGCCCCGGCGGGACGACGGTCTACGAGCAGTACTTC
CDR3aa: CASSPGGTTVYEQYF